A single sample is the source of the 23 T cell receptor beta chains below, sequenced in a study of molecular identifiers for immune sequencing clone quantification. TCRdb passed the PCR reads through MiXCR, listing each CDR3 protein once. The sample gives 490,000 or so distinct CDR3 sequences, about a quarter of which show up once; under 0.85% is in the top ten. The sample consisted of naive CD8+ T cells from blood, with Jurkat cell RNA spiked in. Indicated subset: FACS-sorted CD8+CD4-CCR7+CD45RA+ naive T cells. All receptors derive from a human donor in good health. Some libraries in this study had Jurkat cell RNA spiked in.

The V and J genes are TRBV19 and TRBJ2-1; D may match TRBD1 or TRBD2 (5 bases each). Germline V gives CDR1 LNHDA, CDR2 SQIVND (reference sequence). V lost 2 bases and J 7 bases, leaving 6 bases between the germline ends. CDR3 length: 12 residues. The CDR3 nucleotides read TGTGCCAGTAGTATATGGGGGAATGAGCAGTTCTTC. Translating gives CASSIWGNEQFF.

In its sample, this clonotype was seen many times. This sequence joins TRBV10-3 and TRBJ2-1; D is ambiguous. The V end was cut by 8 bases, the J end by 12 bases, with 11 bases between. The CDR3 is 10 residues long. Germline V gives CDR1 ENHRY, CDR2 SYGVKD. CDR3 bases: TGTGCCATCGGTCCCGGTGGGCAGTTCTTC. Translated, it gives CAIGPGGQFF.

The CDR3 loop reads CASSPTGLAGRYNEQFF. The CDR3 DNA reads TGTGCCAGCAGTCCGACCGGACTAGCGGGAAGATACAATGAGCAGTTCTTC. This sequence joins TRBV6-2 or TRBV6-3 and TRBJ2-1; 12 bases line up with TRBD2. With V trimmed by 5 bases and J by 4 bases, 9 bases remained unmatched. This CDR3 has 17 residues. The V gene's germline CDR1 is MNHEY and CDR2 SVGEGT.

As for this clonotype: Its ends do not fully match the called genes, so a read error is possible. V usage is TRBV11-2 and J usage is TRBJ2-7; 11 nucleotides align to TRBD2. The V gene's germline CDR1 is SGHAT and CDR2 FQNNGV. The CDR3 has 14 residues. The CDR3 DNA sequence: TGTGCCAGCAGCCCCACTCCCTCTAGCGGGGGGCCCGACTTC. Translated, it gives CASSPTPSSGGPDF. The whole variable domain, filled in from reference TRBV11-2 and TRBJ2-7, reads EAGVAQSPRYKIIEKRQSVAFWCNPISGHATLYWYQQILGQGPKLLIQFQNNGVVDDSQLPKDRFSAERLKGVDSTLKIQPAKLEDSAVYLCASSPTPSSGGPDFGPGTRLTVT.

This chain links TRBV14 with TRBJ1-4, with unresolved D. Germline values: CDR1 SGHDN, CDR2 FVKESK. The V gene lost 5 bases and the J gene lost 4 bases, with 14 bases spanning the gap. The CDR3 length is 15 residues. In nucleotides, the CDR3 is TGTGCCAGCAGCGCCTTCGGGCCAGTTAATGAAAAACTGTTTTTT. Its translation is CASSAFGPVNEKLFF.

This clonotype was recorded once. A single base separates this from a much larger clone, so it may be a read error. The chain combines TRBV7-9 with TRBJ2-5; D is undetermined. V gave up 7 bases and J gave up 9 bases, with 15 bases separating them. There are 12 residues in the CDR3. Germline V gene data show CDR1 as SEHNR and CDR2 as FQNEAQ (reference sequence). The CDR3 sequence is CASTSTQEPQYF. CDR3 DNA: TGTGCCAGCACCTCAACTCAGGAGCCCCAGTACTTC. The whole variable domain, remainder taken from reference TRBV7-9 and TRBJ2-5, is DTGVSQNPRHKITKRGQNVTFRCDPISEHNRLYWYRQTLGQGPEFLTYFQNEAQLEKSRLLSDRFSAERPKGSFSTLEIQRTEQGDSAMYLCASTSTQEPQYFGPGTRLLVL.

In this sample, this clonotype turned up a few times. This chain connects TRBV4-3 to TRBJ2-3, with 9 bases aligning to TRBD2. V lost 3 bases, J lost 2 bases, and 6 bases stayed unmatched. The CDR3 contains 16 residues. CDR1 is LGHNA, CDR2 YSLEER, per germline. The chain's CDR3 is CASSQAASGITDTQYF. CDR3 DNA: TGCGCCAGCAGCCAGGCGGCTAGCGGGATCACAGATACGCAGTATTTT.

This clonotype has just a few counts. V usage is TRBV6-5 and J usage is TRBJ2-1; 10 nucleotides match TRBD2. The V segment lost 2 bases and the J segment 5 bases; nucleotides outside the gene matches: 6. This CDR3 comprises 16 residues. Germline lookup yields CDR1 MNHEY and CDR2 SVGAGI. The CDR3 here is CASSYGLAGDDNEQFF. CDR3 DNA sequence: TGTGCCAGCAGTTACGGGCTAGCGGGGGACGACAATGAGCAGTTCTTC.

This clonotype was found a few times. This chain joins TRBV20-1 and TRBJ2-7, with 11 nucleotides matching TRBD2. There are 18 residues in the CDR3. The trim removed 4 bases at V and 4 bases at J, leaving 18 bases unmatched. Germline lookup yields CDR1 DFQATT and CDR2 SNEGSKA (reference sequence). The CDR3 loop reads CSATPLGLAGGLIYEQYF. For the CDR3, the DNA is TGCAGTGCTACCCCGCTGGGGCTAGCGGGGGGCCTCATTTACGAGCAGTACTTC.

The chain joins TRBV4-1 to TRBJ1-1; D ambiguous. Germline V gene data show CDR1 as MGHRA and CDR2 as YSYEKL. V lost 2 bases, J lost 3 bases, and 13 bases lay in between. The CDR3 runs to 15 residues. The CDR3 reads CASSQPPFRDTEAFF. The CDR3 DNA follows: TGCGCCAGCAGCCAACCCCCTTTCCGGGACACTGAAGCTTTCTTT.

Many counts were recorded for this clonotype. The gene calls are TRBV7-6 and TRBJ2-7; maybe TRBD1 (7 bases). The germline CDR1 and CDR2 sequences are SGHVS and FNYEAQ. CDR3 length: 14 residues. V was shortened by 5 bases and J by 0 bases, with 11 bases between the two germline ends. Written as DNA, the CDR3 is TGTGCCAGCAGCCCCAGGGGGGACTCCTACGAGCAGTACTTC. As protein: CASSPRGDSYEQYF.

The chain links TRBV6-5 to TRBJ2-3; 7 bases line up with TRBD1. CDR1 and CDR2 (germline): MNHEY, SVGAGI. The V gene end was trimmed by 0 bases and the J gene end by 4 bases; junction bases not matched to a gene: 4. The CDR3 length is 15 residues. This CDR3 is CASSYSGQEADTQYF. CDR3 sequence (DNA): TGTGCCAGCAGTTACTCCGGACAGGAGGCAGATACGCAGTATTTT.

This clonotype was counted at least ten times. The chain joins TRBV6-6 to TRBJ1-5; a weak D match, TRBD1 (6 bases). V was clipped by 7 bases and J by 0 bases, with 16 bases between them. The CDR3 totals 16 residues. Germline V gene sequence: CDR1 MNHNY, CDR2 SVGAGI (reference sequence). DNA of the CDR3: TGTGCCAGCACCAGGACAGAATTATATAGCAATCAGCCCCAGCATTTT. This sequence encodes CASTRTELYSNQPQHF.

V is TRBV4-1 and J is TRBJ1-5; D uncertain. Germline assignment: CDR1 MGHRA and CDR2 YSYEKL. Between the trimmed V and J ends, which lost 0 bases and 2 bases, there was a span of 11 bases. The CDR3 runs to 16 residues. This CDR3 reads CASSQEMGGGNQPQHF. The DNA of the CDR3 is TGCGCCAGCAGCCAAGAAATGGGCGGCGGCAATCAGCCCCAGCATTTT.

Ten or more counts support this clonotype. This chain links TRBV19 with TRBJ2-7; TRBD2 matches at 12 bases. The CDR3 spans 14 residues. V lost 10 bases, J lost 7 bases, and 11 bases stayed unmatched. From germline, CDR1 is LNHDA and CDR2 SQIVND (reference sequence). Written as DNA, the CDR3 is TGTGCCACCCAGGCGACTAGCGGGAGTGAGGAGCAGTACTTC. Translated: CATQATSGSEEQYF. Combining the CDR3 with reference TRBV19 and TRBJ2-7 gives the whole variable domain DGGITQSPKYLFRKEGQNVTLSCEQNLNHDAMYWYRQDPGQGLRLIYYSQIVNDFQKGDIAEGYSVSREKKESFPLTVTSAQKNPTAFYLCATQATSGSEEQYFGPGTRLTVT.

The chain employs TRBV9 and TRBJ2-1; D might be TRBD1 or TRBD2, each matching 5 bases. This CDR3 comprises 15 residues. The germline V gene encodes CDR1 SGDLS and CDR2 YYNGEE. The V and J ends lost 0 bases and 8 bases respectively, with 15 bases between them. CDR3 sequence reads: CASSVAGLVGYEQFF. For the CDR3, the DNA is TGTGCCAGCAGCGTAGCGGGGCTAGTCGGTTATGAGCAGTTCTTC.

There are many counts of this clonotype. The rearrangement uses TRBV11-2 and TRBJ2-7; 8 nucleotides align to TRBD1. This CDR3 region has 12 residues. Germline CDR1 is SGHAT and CDR2 is FQNNGV. The V segment lost 5 bases and the J segment 7 bases; nucleotides outside the gene matches: 4. CDR3 region: CASSRTGREQYF. CDR3 coding DNA: TGTGCCAGCAGCCGGACAGGGCGGGAGCAGTACTTC.

J is TRBJ2-7 and V is TRBV7-2; TRBD1 agrees at 7 bases. V gave up 5 bases and J gave up 2 bases; unmatched junction bases: 6. The CDR3 has 14 amino acids. Germline lookup yields CDR1 SGHTA and CDR2 FQGNSA. The CDR3 reads CASSLGQWAYEQYF. The DNA of the CDR3 is TGTGCCAGCAGCCTGGGACAGTGGGCCTACGAGCAGTACTTC.

A note on this clonotype: A read error is likely, as this CDR3 ends without the conserved phenylalanine or tryptophan. The J gene is TRBJ1-5, the V gene TRBV28; D gene uncertain. The V end was cut by 3 bases, the J end by 8 bases, with 17 bases between. This CDR3 region has 15 residues. CDR1 and CDR2 (germline): MDHEN, SYDVKM. The chain's CDR3 is CASSFTPMGSEPQHY. CDR3 DNA: TGTGCCAGCAGTTTCACCCCAATGGGGAGTGAGCCCCAGCATTAT.

The rearrangement links TRBV4-1 to TRBJ2-1; D is possibly TRBD2 (5 bases). The V gene lost 3 bases and the J gene lost 8 bases, with 20 bases spanning the gap. CDR3 size: 16 residues. Germline values: CDR1 MGHRA, CDR2 YSYEKL. The CDR3 nucleotides are TGCGCCAGCAGCCAGTCAGGCGCGGGTGGGCAATATGAGCAGTTCTTC. Amino acids: CASSQSGAGGQYEQFF.

A word on this clonotype: A read error may produce the germline difference seen at one junction end. The chain employs TRBV27 and TRBJ2-3, with TRBD2 matching over 11 bases. Germline V lookup: CDR1 MNHEY, CDR2 SMNVEV (reference sequence). The CDR3 sequence is 14 residues long. The CDR3 protein is CASSSSGRPDMQYF. The CDR3 region has the DNA TGTGCCAGCAGTTCTAGCGGGAGGCCAGATATGCAGTATTTT.

A remark on this clonotype: This sequence may be a read error, since a much larger clone differs from it by one base. The chain employs TRBV9 and TRBJ2-3; 10 nucleotides line up with TRBD2. The CDR3 totals 17 residues. J lost 7 bases, V lost 0 bases, and 11 bases had no gene match. Germline-derived CDR1 and CDR2 are SGDLS and YYNGEE. The CDR3 DNA follows: TGTGCCAGCAGCGTAGCTAGCGGGAGCTCTGATTTGAATACGCAGTATTTT. Its protein is CASSVASGSSDLNTQYF.

J is TRBJ2-1 and V is TRBV24-1; D not resolved. Trimming pared 6 bases from V and 4 bases from J, leaving 12 bases between. Per the germline V gene, CDR1 is KGHDR and CDR2 is SFDVKD. There are 14 residues in the CDR3. The CDR3 region is CATSFNELYNEQFF. The DNA for the CDR3 is TGTGCCACCAGTTTTAATGAGCTATACAATGAGCAGTTCTTC.